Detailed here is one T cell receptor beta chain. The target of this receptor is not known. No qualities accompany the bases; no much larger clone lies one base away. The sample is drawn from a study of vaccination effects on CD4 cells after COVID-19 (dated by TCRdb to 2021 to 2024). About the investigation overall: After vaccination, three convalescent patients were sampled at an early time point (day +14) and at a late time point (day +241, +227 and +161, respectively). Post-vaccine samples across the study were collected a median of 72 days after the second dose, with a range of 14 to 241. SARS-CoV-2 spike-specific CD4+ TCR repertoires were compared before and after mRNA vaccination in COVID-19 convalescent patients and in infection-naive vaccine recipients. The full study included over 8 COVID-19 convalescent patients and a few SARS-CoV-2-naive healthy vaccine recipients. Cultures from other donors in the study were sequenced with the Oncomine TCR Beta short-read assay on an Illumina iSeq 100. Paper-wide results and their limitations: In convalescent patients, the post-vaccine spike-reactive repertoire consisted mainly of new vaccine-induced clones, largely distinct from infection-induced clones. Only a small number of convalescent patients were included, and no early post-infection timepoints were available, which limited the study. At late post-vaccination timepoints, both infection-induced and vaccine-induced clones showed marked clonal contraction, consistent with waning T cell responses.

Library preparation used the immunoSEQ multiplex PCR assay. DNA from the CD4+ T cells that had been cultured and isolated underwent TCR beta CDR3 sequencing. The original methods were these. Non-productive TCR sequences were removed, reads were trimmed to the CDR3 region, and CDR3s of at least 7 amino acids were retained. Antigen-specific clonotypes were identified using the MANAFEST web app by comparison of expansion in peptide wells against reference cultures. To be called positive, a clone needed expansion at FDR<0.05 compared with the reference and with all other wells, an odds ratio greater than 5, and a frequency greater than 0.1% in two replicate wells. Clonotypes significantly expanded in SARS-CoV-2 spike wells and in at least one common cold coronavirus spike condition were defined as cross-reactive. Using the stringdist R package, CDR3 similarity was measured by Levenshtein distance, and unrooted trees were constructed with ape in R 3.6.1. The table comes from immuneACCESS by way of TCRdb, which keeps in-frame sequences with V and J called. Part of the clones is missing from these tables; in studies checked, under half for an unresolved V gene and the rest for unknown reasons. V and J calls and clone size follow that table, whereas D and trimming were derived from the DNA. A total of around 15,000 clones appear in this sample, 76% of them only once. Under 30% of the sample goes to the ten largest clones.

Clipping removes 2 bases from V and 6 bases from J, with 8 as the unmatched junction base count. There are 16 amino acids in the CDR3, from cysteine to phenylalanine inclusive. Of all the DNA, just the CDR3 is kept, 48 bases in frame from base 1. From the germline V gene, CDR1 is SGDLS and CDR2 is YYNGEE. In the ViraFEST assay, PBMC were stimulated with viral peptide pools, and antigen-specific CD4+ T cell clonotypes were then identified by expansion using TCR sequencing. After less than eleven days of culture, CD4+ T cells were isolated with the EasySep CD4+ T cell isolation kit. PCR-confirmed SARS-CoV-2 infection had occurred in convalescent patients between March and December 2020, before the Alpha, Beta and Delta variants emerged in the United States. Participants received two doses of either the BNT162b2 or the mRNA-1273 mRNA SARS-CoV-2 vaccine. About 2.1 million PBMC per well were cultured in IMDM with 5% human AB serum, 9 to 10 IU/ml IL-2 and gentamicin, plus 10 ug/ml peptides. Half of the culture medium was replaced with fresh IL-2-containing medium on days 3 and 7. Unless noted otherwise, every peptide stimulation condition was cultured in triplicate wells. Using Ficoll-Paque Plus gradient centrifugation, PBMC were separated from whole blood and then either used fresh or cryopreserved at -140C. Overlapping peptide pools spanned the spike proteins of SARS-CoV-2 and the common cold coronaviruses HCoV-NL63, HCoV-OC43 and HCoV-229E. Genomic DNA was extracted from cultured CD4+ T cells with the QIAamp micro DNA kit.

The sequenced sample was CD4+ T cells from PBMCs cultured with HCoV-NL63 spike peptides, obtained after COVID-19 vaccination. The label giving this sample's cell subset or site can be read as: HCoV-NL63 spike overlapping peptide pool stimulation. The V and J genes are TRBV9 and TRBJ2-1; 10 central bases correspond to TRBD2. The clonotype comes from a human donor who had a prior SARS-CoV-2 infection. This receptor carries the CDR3 CASSVASGSWGNEQFF. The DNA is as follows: TGTGCCAGCAGCGTTGCTAGCGGGAGTTGGGGCAATGAGCAGTTCTTC.